This is a list of T cell receptor beta chains from one sample in a study of blood T cell repertoires in COVID-19. Using immunoSEQ multiplex PCR, the repertoire was profiled, and TCRdb retains in-frame clones only, with some absent. The sample holds roughly 290,000 clones, around four fifths seen once. The source material was peripheral blood. Every receptor here comes from a woman in her forties or fifties with active or convalescent COVID-19. CDR3s include the opening cysteine and the closing phenylalanine or tryptophan. D genes are given only for firm matches. Expanded clones get a size class; other rows say once, few or many, or leave the size out.

TRBJ1-4 TRBV7-2 once - CASSSRVPGEKLFF TGTGCCAGCAGCTCCCGAGTCCCGGGGGAAAAACTGTTTTTT
TRBJ1-5 TRBV19 - TRBD1 CASSPTGDRQPQHF TGTGCCAGTAGTCCGACAGGGGATAGGCAGCCCCAGCATTTT
TRBJ1-4 TRBV4-1 - TRBD1 CASSPGTGTGKSQLFF TGCGCCAGCAGCCCGGGTACCGGGACAGGCAAAAGTCAACTGTTTTTT
TRBJ2-7 TRBV27 - TRBD2 CASRGLGLAGGPSEQYF TGTGCCAGCAGGGGACTCGGACTAGCGGGAGGGCCCTCCGAGCAGTACTTC
TRBJ2-5 TRBV3-1/TRBV3-2 - - CASSQPRGAMPTQYF TGTGCCAGCAGCCAACCCCGGGGGGCCATGCCGACCCAGTACTTC
TRBJ1-1 TRBV18 - TRBD1 CASSPGRGESAFF TGTGCCAGCTCACCCGGCAGGGGGGAAAGCGCTTTCTTT
TRBJ1-1 TRBV4-2 - TRBD1 CASSLRTGANTEAFF TGTGCCAGCAGCCTCCGGACAGGGGCGAACACTGAAGCTTTCTTT
TRBJ2-1 TRBV20-1 many TRBD1 CSAIDRGPSNEQFF TGCAGTGCTATTGACAGGGGGCCAAGCAATGAGCAGTTCTTC
TRBJ2-1 TRBV30 - - CASATASSYNEQFF TGTGCCTCCGCGACCGCTAGCTCCTACAATGAGCAGTTCTTC
TRBJ1-2 TRBV21-1 - - CASSLPTGEYIYGYTF TGTGCCAGCAGCTTGCCGACAGGGGAATATATCTATGGCTACACCTTC
TRBJ1-5 TRBV28 - - CASSQRGRRGGGQPQHF TGTGCCAGCAGTCAAAGGGGACGGCGGGGAGGCGGTCAGCCCCAGCATTTT
TRBJ1-2 TRBV2 - - CASSAFGWGYTF TGTGCCAGCAGTGCCTTTGGCTGGGGCTACACCTTC
TRBJ2-7 TRBV5-6 once - CASSPLGASYEQYF TGTGCCAGCAGCCCCTTGGGCGCTTCCTACGAGCAGTACTTC
TRBJ2-1 TRBV7-9 - TRBD2 CASRGRRLAGELEQFF TGTGCCAGCAGGGGCAGGCGGCTAGCGGGAGAGCTTGAGCAGTTCTTC
TRBJ1-1 TRBV6-5 - - CASSSKRNTEAFF TGTGCCAGCAGTAGTAAGAGGAACACTGAAGCTTTCTTT
TRBJ2-1 TRBV13 - - CASSHFQDKDGNEQFF TGTGCCAGCAGCCATTTCCAGGACAAAGACGGGAATGAGCAGTTCTTC
TRBJ2-5 TRBV18 - - CASSLKGQETQYF TGTGCCAGCTCACTGAAGGGGCAAGAGACCCAGTACTTC
TRBJ1-6 TRBV9 - TRBD1 CASSVGAGGSPLHF TGTGCCAGCAGCGTAGGGGCAGGGGGATCACCCCTCCACTTT
TRBJ1-1 TRBV29-1 once - CSGYQGKAFF TGCAGCGGTTATCAGGGGAAAGCTTTCTTT
TRBJ1-3 TRBV7-9 - TRBD1 CASSLGGRGRFPGNTIYF TGTGCCAGCAGCTTAGGAGGCAGGGGGCGGTTCCCTGGAAACACCATATATTTT
TRBJ1-6 TRBV9 - - CASSVDNNNSPLHF TGTGCCAGCAGCGTAGACAACAATAATTCACCCCTCCACTTT
TRBJ1-5 TRBV28 - - CASSGGGIVGNQPQHF TGTGCCAGCAGTGGGGGGGGTATTGTCGGCAATCAGCCCCAGCATTTT
TRBJ2-7 TRBV10-2 - - CASNRGLIYEQYF TGCGCCAGCAACAGGGGACTTATTTACGAGCAGTACTTC
TRBJ2-7 TRBV18 - TRBD2 CASSPRTSGSDEQYF TGTGCCAGCTCTCCCCGGACTAGCGGGAGCGACGAGCAGTACTTC
TRBJ1-1 TRBV20-1 - - CSASWAGASTEAFF TGCAGTGCTAGTTGGGCAGGGGCTTCCACTGAAGCTTTCTTT
TRBJ1-6 TRBV6-6 - TRBD1 CACSDRGDSPLHF TGTGCCTGCTCCGACAGGGGGGATTCACCCCTCCACTTT
TRBJ1-2 TRBV15 - - CATSIGSGGYGYTF TGTGCCACCAGCATAGGGTCTGGAGGCTATGGCTACACCTTC
TRBJ2-1 TRBV2 - TRBD2 CASVRLAGYNEQFF TGTGCCTCCGTTCGACTAGCGGGATACAATGAGCAGTTCTTC
TRBJ2-3 TRBV9 once - CASSVAAGSTDTQYF TGTGCCAGCAGCGTAGCTGCGGGTAGCACAGATACGCAGTATTTT
TRBJ2-1 TRBV19 - - CASSPGREQFF TGTGCCAGTAGCCCTGGCCGTGAGCAGTTCTTC
TRBJ1-3 TRBV29-1 - TRBD1 CSARQGGWDTIYF TGCAGTGCCCGGCAGGGGGGTTGGGACACCATATATTTT
TRBJ2-2 TRBV15 - - CATSPSGEVTGELFF TGTGCCACCAGCCCCTCCGGGGAGGTGACCGGGGAGCTGTTTTTT
TRBJ1-2 TRBV5-4 once - CASSFNRDRIYGYTF TGTGCCAGCAGCTTTAACAGGGATAGGATCTATGGCTACACCTTC
TRBJ2-2 TRBV6-5 - TRBD2 CASTGLVGTGELFF TGTGCCAGCACCGGACTAGTCGGCACCGGGGAGCTGTTTTTT
TRBJ2-3 TRBV19 - - CASSPGHDTQYF TGTGCCAGTAGTCCCGGTCATGATACGCAGTATTTT
TRBJ2-1 TRBV4-1 once - CASSPELGPYNEQFF TGCGCCAGCAGCCCCGAGCTGGGCCCCTACAATGAGCAGTTCTTC
TRBJ1-1 TRBV7-2 - - CASSPRVSNTEAFF TGTGCCAGCAGCCCCAGGGTTTCGAACACTGAAGCTTTCTTT
TRBJ1-4 TRBV5-1 - TRBD1 CASSPDRGDEKLFF TGCGCCAGCAGCCCGGACAGGGGAGACGAAAAACTGTTTTTT
TRBJ1-3 TRBV27 - - CASSSRSSGNTIYF TGTGCCAGCAGTTCGCGGAGCTCTGGAAACACCATATATTTT
TRBJ2-3 TRBV7-9 - TRBD2 CASRRLADTSDTQYF TGTGCCAGCAGAAGACTAGCGGACACTTCAGATACGCAGTATTTT
TRBJ1-2 TRBV4-1 - TRBD1 CASSRDVTGGNYGYTF TGCGCCAGCAGCCGCGACGTGACAGGGGGAAACTATGGCTACACCTTC
TRBJ1-5 TRBV28 - TRBD1 CASSLWQGAYSNQPQHF TGTGCCAGCAGTTTATGGCAGGGGGCTTATAGCAATCAGCCCCAGCATTTT
TRBJ1-2 TRBV2 - - CASRATGTIFYGYTF TGTGCCAGCAGGGCTACCGGGACAATATTCTATGGCTACACCTTC
TRBJ2-3 TRBV5-1 once - CASSLGRGPLDTQYF TGCGCCAGCAGCTTGGGCCGCGGCCCCTTGGATACGCAGTATTTT